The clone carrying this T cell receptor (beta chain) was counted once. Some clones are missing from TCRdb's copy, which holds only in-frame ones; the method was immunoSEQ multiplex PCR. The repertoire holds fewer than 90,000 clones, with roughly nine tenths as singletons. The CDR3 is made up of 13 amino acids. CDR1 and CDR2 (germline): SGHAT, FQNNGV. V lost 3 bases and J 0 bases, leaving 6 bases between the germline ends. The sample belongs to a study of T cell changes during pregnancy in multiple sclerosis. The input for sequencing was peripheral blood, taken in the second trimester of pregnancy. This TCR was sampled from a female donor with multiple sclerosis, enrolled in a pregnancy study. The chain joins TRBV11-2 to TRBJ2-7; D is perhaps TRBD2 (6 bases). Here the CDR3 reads CASSFGGSYEQYF. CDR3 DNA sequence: TGTGCCAGCAGCTTCGGGGGCTCCTACGAGCAGTACTTC.